The entry that follows covers one T cell receptor beta chain sequence. This clonotype has just a few counts. What antigen it recognizes has not been identified. No per-base quality is available; no much larger clone lies one base away. The germline V gene provides CDR1 SGHRS and CDR2 YFSETQ. There are 14 amino acids in the CDR3, from cysteine to phenylalanine inclusive. Only CDR3 DNA remains: 42 bases, in frame from the first base. At the junction V is shortened by 1 base and J by 5 bases; bases outside the gene matches: 3. The record originates from a study of T-cell memory formation after mild COVID-19 (dated by TCRdb to the early 2020s). In terms of the full investigation: Most TCR sequence clusters were specific to one of the two donors. Two young, previously healthy adult volunteers, one female and one male, were included in the cohort. Longitudinal TCRalpha and TCRbeta repertoire sequencing tracked T-cell clones expanding and contracting after mild COVID-19 in a couple of donors.

The sequencer listed for this sample is Illumina NovaSeq 6000. TCRalpha and TCRbeta cDNA libraries were constructed by 5'RACE with constant-segment primers, with sample barcodes and unique molecular identifiers being introduced. Trizol reagent was used to extract RNA from every sample. Amplification of the libraries took two PCR steps, and the second step added a second sample barcode plus Illumina TruSeq adapters. Sequencing of the libraries was done on an Illumina NovaSeq, producing 2 x 150 bp paired-end reads. In the paper's pipeline: Demultiplexing of reads and collapsing into UMI-guided consensus sequences were performed with migec v1.2.7. With mixcr v2.1.11, UMI consensuses were aligned to TRA and TRB V and J templates and assembled into clonotypes. Clonotypes were classified as expanded or contracted when called significant by both edgeR and NoisET, with noise models trained on biological replicates. For edgeR calls, a false discovery rate-adjusted p below 0.01 and a log2 fold-change threshold of 1 were applied. As an exploratory analysis of dynamics, max-normalized trajectories of the 1000 most abundant clonotypes were examined with PCA combined with hierarchical clustering. The CD4 or CD8 phenotype of responding clones was assigned using the separately sequenced CD4+ and CD8+ repertoires. Through fastp at Q25 and MiXCR, TCRdb rebuilt clones from the public reads, retaining in-frame beta chains. CDR3 protein sequences are deduplicated, and each keeps its most common genes and DNA. The V and J calls follow TCRdb's processing rather than the paper's. The sample table records fewer than 400,000 distinct CDR3 sequences; roughly 13% of these occur just once. The leading ten clones occupy about a fifth of the sample.

The research as a whole found: SARS-CoV-2 specificity was not confirmed for the second-wave clones peaking on day 37. Contracting CD4+ clones appeared mostly in the CM and EM memory subsets, whereas CD8+ clones were enriched in EMRA. Some responding clones were found in pre-infection memory, which suggests that pre-existing cross-reactive memory T cells took part in the SARS-CoV-2 response. The study covered only a couple of mild cases, and larger cohorts including severe cases with pre-infection samples were considered necessary. Clones contracting from day 15 to 85 had balanced CD4/CD8 phenotypes, while a second wave expanding from day 15 to 37 was biased towards CD4+.

Ficoll-Paque density gradient centrifugation was used to isolate PBMCs. What was sequenced was PBMCs or a T cell subset sorted from them (not recorded which). The sequence links TRBV5-1 to TRBJ1-1; TRBD1 lines up with 9 middle nucleotides. This sequence was found in a man aged 18 to 30 who had mild COVID-19 (a few samples of this study predate the infection). The sample titles of this study are shuffled in the database, so cell type and time point are left out; the donor was told from shared clones. The CDR3 corresponds to CASSLTGGATEAFF. The DNA sequence follows: TGCGCCAGCAGCTTGACAGGGGGCGCGACTGAAGCTTTCTTT.